This is a list of T cell receptor beta chains from one sample in a study of CD8 T cells in Susac syndrome. TCRdb re-called the immunoSEQ multiplex PCR reads through MiXCR, storing one row per CDR3 protein. This sample has around 160,000 distinct CDR3 sequences; less than 95% occur once, and the top ten carry about 0.1%. The sample taken for sequencing was CD4+ T cells from PBMCs. These receptor sequences come from a human donor with multiple sclerosis. CDR3s leave out the opening cysteine and the closing phenylalanine or tryptophan. Each record gives: J gene, D gene, V gene, CDR3 protein. The D gene is left open where the match is weak.

TRBJ2-7 | TRBD1 | TRBV7-9 | ASSIMTGGVEQY
TRBJ2-5 | NA | TRBV12-3/TRBV12-4 | ASSFRQRPEGTQY
TRBJ2-7 | TRBD1 | TRBV4-3 | ASSLEGQGSEQY
TRBJ2-6 | NA | TRBV27 | ASSPSAQGSGANVLT
TRBJ2-1 | TRBD2 | TRBV19 | ASRKLLAGAYNEQF
TRBJ1-2 | NA | TRBV30 | ASGLPNGYT
TRBJ1-1 | NA | TRBV20-1 | SGSQVNTEAF
TRBJ1-4 | NA | TRBV3-1 | ASSLKGTNEKLF
TRBJ2-1 | TRBD2 | TRBV20-1 | SANLAGGGEQF
TRBJ1-5 | NA | TRBV11-1 | ASSLSLGQPQH
TRBJ2-3 | TRBD2 | TRBV11-2 | ASSLGGWASGTHVRDTQY
TRBJ1-1 | TRBD1 | TRBV12-3/TRBV12-4 | ASSHPRGGPNTEAF
TRBJ2-1 | NA | TRBV3-1 | ASSQDIQGLRGLLLSYNEQF
TRBJ1-5 | NA | TRBV19 | ASRTVQGNQPQH
TRBJ1-3 | NA | TRBV3-1 | ASSQDHHSPGNTIY
TRBJ2-1 | NA | TRBV19 | ASSMLRVNEQF
TRBJ2-5 | NA | TRBV19 | ASSVRGETQY
TRBJ2-7 | TRBD2 | TRBV30 | AWRKAGGPGDEQY
TRBJ2-5 | NA | TRBV19 | ASRHKPGHRQETQY
TRBJ2-7 | NA | TRBV30 | AWSVGLAYEQY
TRBJ2-7 | TRBD2 | TRBV27 | ASSFRLAGEQY
TRBJ1-5 | NA | TRBV6-2/TRBV6-3 | ASSGAFNQPQH
TRBJ1-2 | NA | TRBV2 | ASSPSNYGYT
TRBJ2-3 | NA | TRBV24-1 | ATSGAVRGDTQY
TRBJ2-1 | TRBD1 | TRBV9 | ASSAMRGPNEQF
TRBJ1-2 | NA | TRBV5-4 | ATSHMDGNYGYT